This T cell receptor beta chain was recorded in a study of patients and donors after allogeneic stem cell transplantation. TCRdb recomputed calls from the RT-PCR reads with MiXCR, one row per CDR3 protein. Seen here are approximately 200,000 distinct CDR3 sequences, roughly 15% observed once, and the top ten hold about 9.9%. Germline CDR1 and CDR2: MNHNS and SASEGT. The V and J ends lost 6 bases and 0 bases respectively, with 14 bases between them. The CDR3 has 15 amino acids. This clonotype was observed a handful of times. V is TRBV6-1 and J is TRBJ1-2, with D uncertain. This receptor was taken from a human donor who was either an allogeneic HSCT recipient or a stem cell or donor lymphocyte infusion donor (not recorded which). It is not recorded whose cells these are; they may come from a transplant donor. The specimen sequenced was blood, either unsorted or a sorted T cell fraction (not recorded which). CDR3 sequence reads: CASSPRGLANYGYTF. Written as DNA, the CDR3 is TGTGCCAGCAGCCCCCGCGGCCTAGCTAACTATGGCTACACCTTC.